Listed here are 2 T cell receptor beta chains from one sample, sequenced in a study of T-cell reconstitution after alpha-beta-depleted transplantation in children. Using unique molecular identifiers, the investigators prepared the TCRbeta library. From the PCR reads, TCRdb called clonotypes with MiXCR, one entry per CDR3 protein. The data show hundreds of thousands of distinct CDR3 sequences, with 16% seen just once and 1.1% held by the top ten. This specimen consisted of PBMCs from the stem cell graft donor, obtained from the stem cell graft. The receptors were gathered from a human donor who donated a stem cell graft to a child with acute myeloid leukemia.

The rearrangement joins TRBV6-1 to TRBJ1-4, with D possibly matching TRBD1 (6 bases). This CDR3 has 16 residues. V gave up 6 bases and J gave up 0 bases, with 14 bases separating them. Germline V gives CDR1 MNHNS, CDR2 SASEGT. In DNA form, the CDR3 reads TGTGCCAGCAGACCCTCAGGGGCGACAACTAATGAAAAACTGTTTTTT. The encoded protein is CASRPSGATTNEKLFF.

About this clonotype itself: This may be a read error: a much more frequent sequence differs by one nucleotide. The chain combines TRBV4-2 with TRBJ2-2; maybe TRBD1 (6 bases). Germline V lookup: CDR1 LGHNA, CDR2 YNFKEQ. The V gene lost 4 bases and the J gene lost 5 bases, with 17 bases spanning the gap. This CDR3 comprises 16 residues. CDR3 region: CASSRVGGSLTGELFF. For the CDR3, the DNA is TGTGCCAGCAGCCGAGTTGGGGGCAGCCTGACCGGGGAGCTGTTTTTT.